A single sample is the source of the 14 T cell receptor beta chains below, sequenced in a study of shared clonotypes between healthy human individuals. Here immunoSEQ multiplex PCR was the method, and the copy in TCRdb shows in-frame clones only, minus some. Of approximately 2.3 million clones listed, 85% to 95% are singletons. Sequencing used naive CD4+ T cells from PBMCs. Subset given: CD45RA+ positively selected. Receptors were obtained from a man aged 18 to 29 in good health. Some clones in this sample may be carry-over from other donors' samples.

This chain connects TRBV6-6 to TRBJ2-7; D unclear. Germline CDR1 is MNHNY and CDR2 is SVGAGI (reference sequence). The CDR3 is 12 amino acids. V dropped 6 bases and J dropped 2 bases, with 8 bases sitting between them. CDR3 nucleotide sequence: TGTGCCAGCAGCGAATTCCCCTACGAGCAGTACTTC. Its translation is CASSEFPYEQYF.

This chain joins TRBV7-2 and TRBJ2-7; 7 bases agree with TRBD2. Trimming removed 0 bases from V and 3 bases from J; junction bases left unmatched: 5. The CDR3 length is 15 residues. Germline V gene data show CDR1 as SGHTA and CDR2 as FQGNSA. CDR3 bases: TGTGCCAGCAGCTTAGCTTCTGGGGGGGGCTACGAGCAGTACTTC. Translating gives CASSLASGGGYEQYF. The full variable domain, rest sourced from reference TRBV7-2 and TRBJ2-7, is GAGVSQSPSNKVTEKGKDVELRCDPISGHTALYWYRQSLGQGLEFLIYFQGNSAPDKSGLPSDRFSAERTGGSVSTLTIQRTQQEDSAVYLCASSLASGGGYEQYFGPGTRLTVT.

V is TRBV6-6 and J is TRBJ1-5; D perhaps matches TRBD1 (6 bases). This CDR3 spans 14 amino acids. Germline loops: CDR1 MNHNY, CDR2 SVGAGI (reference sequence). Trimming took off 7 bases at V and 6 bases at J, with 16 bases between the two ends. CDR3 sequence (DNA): TGTGCCAGCACAAACCGAGGGGGGCGTCAGCCCCAGCATTTT. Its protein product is CASTNRGGRQPQHF.

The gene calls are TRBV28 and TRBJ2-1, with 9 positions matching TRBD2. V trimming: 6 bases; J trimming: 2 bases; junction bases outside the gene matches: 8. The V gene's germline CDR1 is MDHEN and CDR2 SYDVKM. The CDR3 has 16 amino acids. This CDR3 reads CASRVAGGRTYNEQFF. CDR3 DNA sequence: TGTGCCAGCAGGGTGGCGGGAGGGCGAACCTACAATGAGCAGTTCTTC.

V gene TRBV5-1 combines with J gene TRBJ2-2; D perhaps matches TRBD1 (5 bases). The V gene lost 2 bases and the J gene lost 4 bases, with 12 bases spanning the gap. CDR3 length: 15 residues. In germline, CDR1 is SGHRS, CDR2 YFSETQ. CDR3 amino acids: CASSFRAPGTGELFF. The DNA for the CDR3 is TGCGCCAGCAGCTTCAGGGCCCCGGGCACCGGGGAGCTGTTTTTT.

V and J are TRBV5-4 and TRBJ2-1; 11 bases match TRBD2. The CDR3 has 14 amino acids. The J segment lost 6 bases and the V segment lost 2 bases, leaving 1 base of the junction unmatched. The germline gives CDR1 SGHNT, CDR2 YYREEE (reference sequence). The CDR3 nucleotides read TGTGCCAGCAGCTTTAGCGGGAGGGGCAATGAGCAGTTCTTC. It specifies CASSFSGRGNEQFF.

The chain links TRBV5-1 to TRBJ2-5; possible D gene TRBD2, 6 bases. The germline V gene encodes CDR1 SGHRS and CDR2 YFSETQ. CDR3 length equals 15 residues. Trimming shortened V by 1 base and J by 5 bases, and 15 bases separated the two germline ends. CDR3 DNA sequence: TGCGCCAGCAGCTTGTTCAGCCCGGAGGGGGAGACCCAGTACTTC. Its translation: CASSLFSPEGETQYF.

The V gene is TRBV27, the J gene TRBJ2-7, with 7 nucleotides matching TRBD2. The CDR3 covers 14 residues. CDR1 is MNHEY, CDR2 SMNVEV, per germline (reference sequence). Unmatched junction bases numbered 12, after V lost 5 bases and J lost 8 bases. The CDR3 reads CASSPRRTSVQQYF. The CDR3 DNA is TGTGCCAGCAGTCCTCGACGTACTAGCGTCCAGCAGTACTTC.

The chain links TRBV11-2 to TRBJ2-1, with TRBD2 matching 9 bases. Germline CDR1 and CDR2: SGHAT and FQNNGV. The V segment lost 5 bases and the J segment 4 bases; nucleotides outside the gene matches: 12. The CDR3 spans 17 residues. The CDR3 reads CASSKQAGTSTYNEQFF. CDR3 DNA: TGTGCCAGCAGCAAACAGGCCGGGACTAGCACATACAATGAGCAGTTCTTC.

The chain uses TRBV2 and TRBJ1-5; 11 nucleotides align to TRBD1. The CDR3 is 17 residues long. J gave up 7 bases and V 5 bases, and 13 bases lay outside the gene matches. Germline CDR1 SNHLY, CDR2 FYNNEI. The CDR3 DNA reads TGTGCCAGCAGTCCGGGACAGGGGGGCGCCGGAGGCCAGCCCCAGCATTTT. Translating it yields CASSPGQGGAGGQPQHF.

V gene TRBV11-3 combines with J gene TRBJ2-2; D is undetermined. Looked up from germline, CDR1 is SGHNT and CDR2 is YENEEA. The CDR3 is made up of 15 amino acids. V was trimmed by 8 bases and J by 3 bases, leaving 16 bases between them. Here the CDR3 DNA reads TGTGCCAGCTCGCTTGGGCTAGTCGACACCGGGGAGCTGTTTTTT. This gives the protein CASSLGLVDTGELFF.

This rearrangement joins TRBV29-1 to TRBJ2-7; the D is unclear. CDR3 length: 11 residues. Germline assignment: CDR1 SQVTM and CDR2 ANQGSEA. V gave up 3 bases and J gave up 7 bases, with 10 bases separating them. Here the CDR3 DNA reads TGCAGCGTTGATGGGCTAGAAGAGCAGTACTTC. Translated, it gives CSVDGLEEQYF.

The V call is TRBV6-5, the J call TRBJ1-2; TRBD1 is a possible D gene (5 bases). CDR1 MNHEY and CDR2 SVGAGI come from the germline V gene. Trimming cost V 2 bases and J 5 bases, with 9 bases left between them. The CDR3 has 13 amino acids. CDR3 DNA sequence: TGTGCCAGCAGTTACCCCGGGGCATATGGCTACACCTTC. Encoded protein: CASSYPGAYGYTF.

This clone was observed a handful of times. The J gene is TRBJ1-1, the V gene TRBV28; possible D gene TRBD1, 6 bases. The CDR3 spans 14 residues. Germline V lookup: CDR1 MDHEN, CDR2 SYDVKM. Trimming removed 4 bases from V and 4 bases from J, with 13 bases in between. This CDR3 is CASSSSTGVTEAFF. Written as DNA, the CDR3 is TGTGCCAGCAGTTCCTCGACAGGAGTCACTGAAGCTTTCTTT.